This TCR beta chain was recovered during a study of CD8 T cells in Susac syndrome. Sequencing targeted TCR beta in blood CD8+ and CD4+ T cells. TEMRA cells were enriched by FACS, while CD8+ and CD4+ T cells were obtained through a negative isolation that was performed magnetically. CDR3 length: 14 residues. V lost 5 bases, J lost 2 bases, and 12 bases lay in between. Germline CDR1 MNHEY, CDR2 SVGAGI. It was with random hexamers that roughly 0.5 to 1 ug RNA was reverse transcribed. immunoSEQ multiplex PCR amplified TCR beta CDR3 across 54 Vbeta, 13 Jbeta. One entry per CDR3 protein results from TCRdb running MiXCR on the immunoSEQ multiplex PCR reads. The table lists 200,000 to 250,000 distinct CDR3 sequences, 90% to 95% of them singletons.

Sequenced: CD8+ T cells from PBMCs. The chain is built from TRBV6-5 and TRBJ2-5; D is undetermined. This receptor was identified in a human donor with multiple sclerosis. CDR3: CASSVMGTQETQYF. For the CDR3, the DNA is TGTGCCAGCAGTGTTATGGGAACACAAGAGACCCAGTACTTC.